Listed below are T cell receptor beta chains from one sample, sequenced in a study of radiotherapy plus CTLA-4 blockade in lung cancer. Here immunoSEQ multiplex PCR was the method, and the copy in TCRdb shows in-frame clones only, minus some. The sample carries tens of thousands of clones, 77% recorded once. This specimen was peripheral blood, taken from a patient treated with radiotherapy plus ipilimumab. The receptors here all came from a human donor with non-small cell lung cancer who had a partial response to radiotherapy plus ipilimumab. Each CDR3 is given with its conserved first and last residue. A D gene is named only where the DNA matches it firmly. Rows give clone size only sometimes, using once, few, many, or a class for an expanded clone.

V	size	J	D	DNA	CDR3
TRBV6-5	-	TRBJ2-3	-	TGTGCCAGCAGTTACCTCAGTACGCAGTATTTT	CASSYLSTQYF
TRBV6-5	-	TRBJ2-7	TRBD1	TGTGCCAGCAGTTACTCCTTGGGACAGGGAATCTACGAGCAGTACTTC	CASSYSLGQGIYEQYF
TRBV9	-	TRBJ2-7	TRBD2	TGTGCCAGCAGCGTAGGGGCGGGGGGTCGCGACGAGCAGTACTTC	CASSVGAGGRDEQYF
TRBV5-1	-	TRBJ2-3	-	TGCGCCAGCAGCTCCCTCGGCACAGATACGCAGTATTTT	CASSSLGTDTQYF
TRBV6-5	-	TRBJ1-2	-	TGTGCCAGCAGTTACTCGATTTCGGGGTCGGGTGGCTACACCTTC	CASSYSISGSGGYTF
TRBV5-4	-	TRBJ1-1	-	TGTGCCAGCAGCCCTACCGGACAGAACACTGAAGCTTTCTTT	CASSPTGQNTEAFF
TRBV9	few	TRBJ1-6	TRBD1	TGTGCCAGCAGCACCGGGACAGCCACAAATTCACCCCTCCACTTT	CASSTGTATNSPLHF
TRBV27	-	TRBJ2-3	TRBD2	TGTGCCAGCGGGGTGACTAGCGGGGGGGCTTCAGATACGCAGTATTTT	CASGVTSGGASDTQYF
TRBV5-4	-	TRBJ2-3	-	TGTGCCAGCAGCTCAACAGGGATCGATACGCAGTATTTT	CASSSTGIDTQYF
TRBV7-3	-	TRBJ1-1	-	TGTGCCAGCAGCTTAACAGGGCAGGGTACTGAAGCTTTCTTT	CASSLTGQGTEAFF
TRBV6-5	-	TRBJ2-7	TRBD1	TGTGCCAGCAGCCTCCGGACAGGGATGGGAGAGCAGTACTTC	CASSLRTGMGEQYF
TRBV2	-	TRBJ1-6	TRBD1	TGTGCCAGCAGTCCAGGACAGGGGGCTGCCAATTCACCCCTCCACTTT	CASSPGQGAANSPLHF
TRBV2	-	TRBJ1-2	TRBD1	TGTGCCAGAGCAGTCGGGACAGCCTATGGCTACACCTTC	CARAVGTAYGYTF
TRBV9	-	TRBJ2-6	-	TGTGCCAGCAGCGCCCCGGGGACTCCTGAGATCCTAACAGACTCTGGGGCCAACGTCCTGACTTTC	CASSAPGTPEILTDSGANVLTF
TRBV6-6	-	TRBJ1-5	-	TGTGCCAGCAGTTCTGGAGCTGGTCAGCCCCAGCATTTT	CASSSGAGQPQHF
TRBV6-1	-	TRBJ1-2	-	TGTGCCAGCACCACCGGACAGATTACCTATGGCTACACCTTC	CASTTGQITYGYTF